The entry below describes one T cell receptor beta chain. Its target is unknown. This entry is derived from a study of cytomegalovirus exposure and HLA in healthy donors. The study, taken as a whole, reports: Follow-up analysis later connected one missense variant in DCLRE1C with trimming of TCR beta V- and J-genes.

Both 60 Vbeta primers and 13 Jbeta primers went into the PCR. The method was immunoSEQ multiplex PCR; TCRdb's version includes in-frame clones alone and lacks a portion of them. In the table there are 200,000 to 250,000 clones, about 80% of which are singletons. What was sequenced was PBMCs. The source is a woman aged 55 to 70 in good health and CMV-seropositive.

This CDR3 reads CASSLAGQVGAETQYF. CDR3 nucleotide sequence: TGCGCCAGCAGCTTGGCAGGACAGGTCGGCGCGGAGACCCAGTACTTC. The chain uses TRBV5-1 and TRBJ2-5; 7 bases agree with TRBD1. V shed 0 bases and J 5 bases; nucleotides not matched to a gene: 10. The germline CDR1 and CDR2 sequences are SGHRS and YFSETQ. The CDR3 contains 16 residues.